This TCR beta chain came from a study of OX40 agonist ivuxolimab in advanced cancers. With regard to the full study: Ivuxolimab, which targeted the costimulatory receptor OX40 (CD134), was an agonistic, fully human IgG2 monoclonal antibody. In the dose-escalation cohort, around four fifths of patients were male, and the mean age was roughly 60 years, with a range of about 23 to 85. Intravenous ivuxolimab was administered to patients every 2 weeks at six dose levels: 0.01, 0.1, 0.3, 1.5, 3 and 10 mg/kg. The paper reports the monotherapy dose-escalation portion (N = 52 patients) of the phase I ivuxolimab trial. Peripheral TCRbeta sequencing aimed to test whether ivuxolimab altered TCR sequence diversity and caused clonal T-cell expansion. Partial responses were achieved by three dose-escalation patients, of whom one had hepatocellular carcinoma and two had cutaneous melanoma. Patients were allowed to have had prior anti-PD-1, anti-PD-L1 or anti-CTLA-4 therapy, and around 43% of the dose-escalation patients had been treated with checkpoint inhibitors. Among the approximately 50 dose-escalation patients, around 19 had hepatocellular carcinoma, around 15 melanoma, 9 renal cell carcinoma and 9 head and neck cancer. General findings and caveats noted by the study authors: At doses of 0.1 to 3.0 mg/kg, clonal expansion of both CD4+ and CD8+ blood T cells was observed from baseline to week 6. In the 0.1-3.0 mg/kg groups, partial responders were among the patients with the lowest normalized peripheral clonal expansion, particularly in CD8+ T cells. Antigen specificity was not determined for the clonally expanded peripheral T cells. On average, CD8+ T cells showed more expanded clones than CD4+ T cells after ivuxolimab. Low levels of normalized T-cell clonal expansion were also seen in some patients who did not respond.

Regarding this clone: It lacks a known antigen. The input lacks base qualities; no much larger clone sits a single base away.

The trial excluded patients who had a history of autoimmune disease or who were on systemic immunosuppression. Peripheral blood for TCR sequencing was collected from all dose cohorts at baseline, on cycle 4 day 1, and on cycle 7 day 1. Samples were obtained from an open-label, multicenter, first-in-human phase I dose-escalation trial of ivuxolimab. Adults with locally advanced or metastatic head and neck squamous cell, hepatocellular, melanoma or renal cell carcinoma were enrolled in the trial. Before TCR sequencing, CD4+ T cells and CD8+ T cells were sorted from peripheral blood as separate populations. Genomic DNA was isolated from the sorted cells so that the TCRbeta CDR3 region could be sequenced. The immunoSEQ Assay was used for sequencing of TCRbeta CDR3 regions. Imported from immuneACCESS, the table was reduced by TCRdb to in-frame sequences with V and J called. These copies leave out some clones; in studies compared against another copy, an unresolved V gene accounts for under half, and the cause of the remainder is not known. Across this sample there are tens of thousands of clones, with 82% seen only once. The ten biggest clones cover around 20% of the sample.

Trimming accounts for 1 base at V and 6 bases at J, while the number of junction bases matched to no gene is 5. Via the germline V gene, CDR1 is MDHEN and CDR2 SYDVKM. The CDR3 holds 14 amino acids from the cysteine to the phenylalanine. Only the CDR3 DNA stays, 42 bases, in frame from base 1. The chain joins TRBV28 to TRBJ2-7; TRBD2 fits 8 bases in the junction. The sample was CD4+ or CD8+ T cells sorted from blood, taken in a trial of the OX40 agonist ivuxolimab. The sequence was collected from an adult with an advanced solid tumor such as melanoma, head and neck, liver or kidney cancer. The nucleotide sequence is TGTGCCAGCAGTTTATTCGGGGGGGCCGTCGAGCAGTACTTC. Its amino acids are CASSLFGGAVEQYF.